Included here is one T cell receptor (beta chain) sequence, with context. This clone was observed a handful of times. No per-base quality is available; no much larger clone lies one base away. Survey-level sequencing, with a detection sensitivity of one cell in 40,000, was applied to the CFSE-low antigen-reactive cultures. The QIAamp DNA Micro Kit was used to extract genomic DNA from cell pellets, and the quantity and purity of the genomic DNA were checked by spectrophotometry. Amplification of TCR Vbeta CDR3 regions was performed with the immunoSEQ multiplex PCR assay. The Illumina HiSeq platform was used to sequence the amplicons. Each retrieved sequence was 87 nucleotides long and included the CDR3 region. The source study handled its data this way. A clonotype was defined as a unique productive TCR Vbeta nucleotide sequence and was quantified by productive template frequency from ImmunoSEQ Analyzer V3.0. Expanded clonotypes were defined using a threshold set at the top 5th percentile of each repertoire ranked by frequency. Repertoire overlap was calculated as Chao-Jaccard using the R package fossil and displayed by nonmetric multidimensional scaling using the R package MASS. This immuneACCESS table, as held by TCRdb, lists in-frame sequences with V and J called but not all clones. Of the missing ones, under half trace to an unresolved V gene in checked studies; the others have no known cause. The D gene and trimming were derived from the DNA, and the V and J assignments and clone size from that table. The sample records about 590 clones, around two fifths of which are singletons. The ten biggest clones cover less than 30% of the sample.

At the junction V is shortened by 4 bases and J by 2 bases, with 15 bases in between. The CDR1 and CDR2 encoded by the germline V gene are SGHRS and YFSETQ. The CDR3, cysteine through phenylalanine, is 15 amino acids long. The CDR3 DNA has 45 bases and is translated from base 1. This specimen belongs to a study of human CD4 T cells and Enterobacteriaceae (dated by TCRdb to about 2020). For the study in its entirety: E. coli, K. pneumoniae, E. aerogenes, S. flexneri, S. sonnei, S. typhimurium and S. aureus were used as stimulating bacteria and were heat-inactivated after culture. Results the study describes overall, beyond this receptor: Enterobacteriaceae-reactive repertoires were polyclonal but contained fewer clonotypes than S. aureus- or M. tuberculosis-reactive repertoires, and co-clustering of the Enterobacteriaceae-reactive repertoires together was observed. Clonotypes shared across Enterobacteriaceae cultures made up 26-49% of unique rearrangements but 66-93% of templates; sharing with control bacteria was rare.

Proliferating activated T cells were FACS-sorted as CFSE-low CD25+ ICOS+ cells after about 6-7 days. Sorted memory CD4+ T cells were CFSE-labeled and cultured at a 2:1 ratio with irradiated autologous monocytes pulsed with antigen. Memory CD4+ T cells, defined as all CD4+ cells except CD45RA+CCR7+CD95- naive cells, were FACS-sorted on a FACSAria III to over 98% purity. Healthy donor blood was obtained from blood donation centers in Switzerland. Positive selection with CD4 and CD14 magnetic microbeads was used to enrich total CD4+ T cells and monocytes. Before sorting, CD8+, CD14+, CD16+, CD56+, CD19+ and CD25-bright cells were excluded. Heat inactivation of the bacteria was done at 60 degrees C for approximately 2 hours, with the bacteria added at about 2.2 particles per monocyte, while M. tuberculosis lysate was used at 3 ug/ml. TCR Vbeta genes were sequenced from CFSE-low memory CD4+ T cells that proliferated after primary stimulation with Enterobacteriaceae or control bacteria. Across two independent experiments, two to four different donors were used to analyze each bacteria-reactive repertoire. Isolation of peripheral blood mononuclear cells from donor blood was performed with Ficoll-Paque Plus.

This TCR was recovered from a human donor in good health. The material sequenced was bacteria-reactive CD4+ T cells grown in culture. The cell subset or site label, read with the paper, signifies: CFSE-low proliferating memory CD4 T cells sorted after in vitro stimulation with a heat-inactivated bacterium or M. tuberculosis lysate. The chain was built from TRBV5-1 and TRBJ2-5, with TRBD1 tentatively as D gene (5 bases match). The DNA is TGCGCCAGCAGCCCGAGACAGTACGCACAAGAGACCCAGTACTTC. Its translation is CASSPRQYAQETQYF.